This TCR beta chain was obtained from a study of cytomegalovirus exposure and HLA in healthy donors. Findings and limits, study-wide: Information on immune exposure was restricted to one variable (CMV serostatus). There were some public TCRs occurring in many donors, but most TCR sequences were rare.

Primers included in the PCR were 60 Vbeta and 13 Jbeta primers. Repertoires were generated with immunoSEQ multiplex PCR, while TCRdb's copy carries only in-frame clones and drops some. The data hold 150,000 to 200,000 clones, with approximately 71% observed a single time. This clone occurred a few times. The antigen remains undetermined. The CDR3 has 16 amino acids. V dropped 0 bases and J dropped 4 bases, with 16 bases sitting between them. Germline V gene sequence: CDR1 MNHEY, CDR2 SVGAGI. The sequencing input was PBMCs. The rearrangement joins TRBV6-5 to TRBJ2-7; D is undetermined. The receptor was derived from a man between 18 and 35 years old in good health and CMV-seropositive. The CDR3 loop reads CASSYSIYRNTYEQYF. The CDR3 nucleotides read TGTGCCAGCAGTTACTCGATATACAGAAATACTTACGAGCAGTACTTC.